This TCR beta chain was captured in a study of preoperative IRX-2 immunotherapy in early breast cancer. Using immunoSEQ multiplex PCR, the repertoire was profiled, and TCRdb retains in-frame clones only, with some absent. In the table there are 40,000 to 50,000 clones, approximately 80% of which are singletons. Germline CDR1 is SGHRS and CDR2 is YFSETQ. The CDR3 has 17 residues. Trimming took 2 bases from V and 0 from J, leaving 15 bases between them. Treatment reported: preoperative locoregional IRX-2 cytokine immunotherapy. This phase Ib study tested locoregional IRX-2 cytokine immunotherapy given before surgery.

The chain joins TRBV5-1 to TRBJ2-1; maybe TRBD1 (5 bases). This sequence was found in a human donor with breast cancer. This material consisted of tumor tissue, taken after IRX-2 immunotherapy. CDR3 coding DNA: TGCGCCAGCAGCTTTGGTCAGGGCGCCCCCTCCTACAATGAGCAGTTCTTC. Translating gives CASSFGQGAPSYNEQFF.